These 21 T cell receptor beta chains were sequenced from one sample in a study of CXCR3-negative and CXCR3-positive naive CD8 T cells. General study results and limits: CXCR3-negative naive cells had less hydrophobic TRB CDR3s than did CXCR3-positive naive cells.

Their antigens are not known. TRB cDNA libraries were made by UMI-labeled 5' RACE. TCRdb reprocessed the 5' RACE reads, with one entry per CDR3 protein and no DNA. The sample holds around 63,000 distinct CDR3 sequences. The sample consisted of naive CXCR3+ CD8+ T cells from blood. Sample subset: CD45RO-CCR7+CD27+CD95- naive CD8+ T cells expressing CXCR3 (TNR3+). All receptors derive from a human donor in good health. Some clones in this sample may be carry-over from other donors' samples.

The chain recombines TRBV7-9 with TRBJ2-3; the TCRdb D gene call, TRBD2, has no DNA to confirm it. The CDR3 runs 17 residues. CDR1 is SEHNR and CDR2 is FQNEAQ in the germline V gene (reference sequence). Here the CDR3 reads CASSGQPGLAGSDTQYF.

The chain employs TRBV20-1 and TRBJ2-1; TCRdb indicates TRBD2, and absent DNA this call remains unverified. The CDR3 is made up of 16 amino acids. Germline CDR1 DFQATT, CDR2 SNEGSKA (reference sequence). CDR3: CSARDRAGGSYNEQFF.

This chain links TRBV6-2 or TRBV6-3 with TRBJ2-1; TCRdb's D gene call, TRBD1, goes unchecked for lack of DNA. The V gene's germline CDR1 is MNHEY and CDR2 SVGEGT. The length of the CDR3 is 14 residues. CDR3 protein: CASSYSIRGKGQFF.

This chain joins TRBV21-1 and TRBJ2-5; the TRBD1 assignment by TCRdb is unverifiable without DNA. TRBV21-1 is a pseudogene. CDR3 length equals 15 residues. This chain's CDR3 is CASSSLGQGAGTQYF.

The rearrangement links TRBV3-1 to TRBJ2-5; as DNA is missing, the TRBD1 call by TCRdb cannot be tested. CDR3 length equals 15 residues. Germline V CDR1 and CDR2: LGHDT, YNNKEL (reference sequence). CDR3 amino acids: CASSPPSDREETQYF.

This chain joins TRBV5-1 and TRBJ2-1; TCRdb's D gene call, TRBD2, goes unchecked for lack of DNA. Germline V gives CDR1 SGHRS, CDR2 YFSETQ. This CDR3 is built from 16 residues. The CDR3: CASSSSGLADYNEQFF.

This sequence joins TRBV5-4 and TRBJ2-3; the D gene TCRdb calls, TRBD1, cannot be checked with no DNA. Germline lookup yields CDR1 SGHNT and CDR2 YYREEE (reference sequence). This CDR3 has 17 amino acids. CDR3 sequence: CASSWGGGRPNTDTQYF. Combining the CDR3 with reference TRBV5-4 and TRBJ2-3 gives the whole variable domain ETGVTQSPTHLIKTRGQQVTLRCSSQSGHNTVSWYQQALGQGPQFIFQYYREEENGRGNFPPRFSGLQFPNYSSELNVNALELDDSALYLCASSWGGGRPNTDTQYFGPGTRLTVL.

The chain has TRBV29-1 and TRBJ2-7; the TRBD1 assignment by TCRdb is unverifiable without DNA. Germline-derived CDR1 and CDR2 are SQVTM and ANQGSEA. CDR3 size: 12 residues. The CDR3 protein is CSVYGGGYEQYF.

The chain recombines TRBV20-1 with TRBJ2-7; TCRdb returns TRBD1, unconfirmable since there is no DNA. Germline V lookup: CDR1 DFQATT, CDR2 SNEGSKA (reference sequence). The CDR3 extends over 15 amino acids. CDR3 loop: CSARVIGHVVAEQYF.

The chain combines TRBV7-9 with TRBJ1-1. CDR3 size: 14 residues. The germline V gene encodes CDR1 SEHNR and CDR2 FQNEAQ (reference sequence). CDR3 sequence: CASSLSGKNTEAFF. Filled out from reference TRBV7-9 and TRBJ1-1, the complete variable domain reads DTGVSQNPRHKITKRGQNVTFRCDPISEHNRLYWYRQTLGQGPEFLTYFQNEAQLEKSRLLSDRFSAERPKGSFSTLEIQRTEQGDSAMYLCASSLSGKNTEAFFGQGTRLTVV.

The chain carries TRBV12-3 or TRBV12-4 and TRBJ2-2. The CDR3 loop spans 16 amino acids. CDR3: CASTHPFVGTAGELFF.

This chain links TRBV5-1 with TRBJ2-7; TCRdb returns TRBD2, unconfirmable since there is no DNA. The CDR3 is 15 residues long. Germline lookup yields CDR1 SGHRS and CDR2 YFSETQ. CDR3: CASSYLPGGAYEQYF.

CDR3 loop: CASSSDRVHEQFF. The rearrangement joins TRBV28 to TRBJ2-1; no DNA is available, so the TRBD1 call from TCRdb remains unchecked. Germline lookup yields CDR1 MDHEN and CDR2 SYDVKM. The CDR3 is made up of 13 amino acids.

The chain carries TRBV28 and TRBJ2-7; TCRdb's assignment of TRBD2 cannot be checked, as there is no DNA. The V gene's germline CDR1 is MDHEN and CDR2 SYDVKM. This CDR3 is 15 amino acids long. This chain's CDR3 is CASSFLAGSTYEQYF. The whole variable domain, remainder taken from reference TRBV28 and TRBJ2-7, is DVKVTQSSRYLVKRTGEKVFLECVQDMDHENMFWYRQDPGLGLRLIYFSYDVKMKEKGDIPEGYSVSREKKERFSLILESASTNQTSMYLCASSFLAGSTYEQYFGPGTRLTVT.

The chain's CDR3 is CSVEGGPENQPQHF. The chain couples TRBV29-1 to TRBJ1-5; as DNA is missing, the TRBD1 call by TCRdb cannot be tested. CDR1 and CDR2 from the germline V gene are SQVTM and ANQGSEA. The CDR3 length is 14 residues.

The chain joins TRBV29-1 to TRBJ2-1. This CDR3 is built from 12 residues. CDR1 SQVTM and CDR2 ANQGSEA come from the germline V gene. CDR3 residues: CSALGIRNEQFF.

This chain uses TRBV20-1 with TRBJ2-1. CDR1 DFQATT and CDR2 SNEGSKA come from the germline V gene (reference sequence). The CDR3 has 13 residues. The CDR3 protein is CSASGSSYNEQFF.

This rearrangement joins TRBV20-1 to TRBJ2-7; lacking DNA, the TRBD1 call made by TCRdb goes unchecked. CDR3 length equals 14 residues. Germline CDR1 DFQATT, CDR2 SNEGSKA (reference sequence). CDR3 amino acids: CSARDLAGDYEQYF.

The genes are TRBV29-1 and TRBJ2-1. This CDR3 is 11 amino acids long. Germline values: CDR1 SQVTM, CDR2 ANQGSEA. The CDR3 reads CSVVTYNEQFF.

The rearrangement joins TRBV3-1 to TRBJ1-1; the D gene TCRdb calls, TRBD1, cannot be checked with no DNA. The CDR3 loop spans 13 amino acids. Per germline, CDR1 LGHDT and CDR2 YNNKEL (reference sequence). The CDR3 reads CASSHTGGTEAFF.

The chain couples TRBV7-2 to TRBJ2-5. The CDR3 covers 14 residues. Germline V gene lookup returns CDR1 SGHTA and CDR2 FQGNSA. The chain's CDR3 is CASSRTLDQETQYF. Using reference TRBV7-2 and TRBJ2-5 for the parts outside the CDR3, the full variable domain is GAGVSQSPSNKVTEKGKDVELRCDPISGHTALYWYRQSLGQGLEFLIYFQGNSAPDKSGLPSDRFSAERTGGSVSTLTIQRTQQEDSAVYLCASSRTLDQETQYFGPGTRLLVL.